This TCR beta chain was recorded in a study of identical twins. General study results and limits: Analyses of zero insertions could be partly confounded by invariant MAIT and iNKT cells. For cord blood, abundant beta clonotypes had fewer insertions, unlike memory repertoires, which showed none.

Each CDR3 protein gets one entry after TCRdb re-called the 5' RACE reads with MiXCR. In the table there are some 260,000 distinct CDR3 sequences, roughly 13% of which are singletons. This clonotype has just a few counts. Its antigen is undetermined. Material: memory (CD45RO+) T cells sorted from blood. The sequence was collected from a woman between 18 and 29 years old in good health.

CDR3: CASSPAAGFPGYTF. The CDR3 nucleotides read TGTGCCAGCAGCCCCGCGGCGGGGTTTCCTGGCTACACCTTC. This chain uses TRBV5-6 with TRBJ1-2; D ambiguous. CDR1 is SGHDT and CDR2 is YYEEEE in the germline V gene. V was cut by 4 bases and J by 7 bases, with 17 bases left in between. The CDR3 contains 14 residues.